This TCR beta chain is from a study of T cell responses to AZD1222 COVID-19 vaccine. Study-wide background: Samples with a second dose at about 4 or about 12 weeks were pooled together. Findings and limits, study-wide: Variant regions that are unmutated are reportedly the target of nearly half of spike-specific TCRs. No day 14 peak samples; only post-peak repertoires were characterized. Donors were largely white British and mainly female; clonal diversity was possibly underestimated.

V lost 2 bases to trimming and J lost 8 bases; unmatched junction nucleotides: 5. CDR3 length: 15 residues. Germline-derived CDR1 and CDR2 are SEHNR and FQNEAQ (reference sequence). TCRdb's table, derived via immunoSEQ multiplex PCR, lists solely in-frame clones and lacks some. The sample yields about 140,000 clones, 80% to 95% seen once. Comments on this clone: The antigen is undetermined.

The sequenced sample was peripheral blood, obtained on day 0 of AZD1222 vaccination. V usage is TRBV7-9 and J usage is TRBJ2-1, with TRBD2 identical over 11 bases. The receptor's source is an adult in good health. CDR3 loop: CASSLLTSGSYEQFF. The CDR3 region has the DNA TGTGCCAGCAGCTTATTAACTAGCGGGAGCTATGAGCAGTTCTTC. Supplemented by reference TRBV7-9 and TRBJ2-1, the full variable domain reads DTGVSQNPRHKITKRGQNVTFRCDPISEHNRLYWYRQTLGQGPEFLTYFQNEAQLEKSRLLSDRFSAERPKGSFSTLEIQRTEQGDSAMYLCASSLLTSGSYEQFFGPGTRLTVL.